This is a list of T cell receptor beta chains from one sample in a study of shared clonotypes between healthy human individuals. TCRdb's copy holds only in-frame clones and misses some; the assay was immunoSEQ multiplex PCR. The table includes around 2,000,000 clones, less than 95% detected once. Source material: naive CD8+ T cells sorted from blood. The origin of the receptors is a man younger than 30 in good health. CDR3s include the opening cysteine and the closing phenylalanine or tryptophan. A D gene is named only where the DNA matches it firmly. A row's size may be missing; if present it is once, few, many or a size class.

CASRPGTRWDQPQHF	TGTGCCAGCAGGCCAGGGACCCGATGGGATCAGCCCCAGCATTTT	TRBJ1-5	-	TRBV6-1	-
CASSPANTGELFF	TGTGCCAGCAGCCCCGCCAACACCGGGGAGCTGTTTTTT	TRBJ2-2	once	TRBV7-8	-
CASSAPGVDRKNIQYF	TGTGCCAGCAGTGCACCAGGGGTCGATCGCAAAAACATTCAGTACTTC	TRBJ2-4	-	TRBV25-1	-
CASTELADTVDEQFF	TGTGCCAGCACCGAACTAGCGGACACCGTGGATGAGCAGTTCTTC	TRBJ2-1	once	TRBV2	TRBD2
CSVELAGGFPYEQYF	TGCAGCGTTGAATTGGCGGGAGGATTCCCCTACGAGCAGTACTTC	TRBJ2-7	-	TRBV29-1	TRBD2
CASSLGLDFSYEQYF	TGTGCCAGCAGCTTAGGGCTTGACTTCTCCTACGAGCAGTACTTC	TRBJ2-7	-	TRBV7-8	-
CASSLRAGGGFILCSYEQYF	TGTGCCAGCAGCTTAAGGGCAGGGGGCGGTTTTATCCTGTGCTCCTACGAGCAGTACTTC	TRBJ2-7	-	TRBV7-4	TRBD1
CASSQDEDNEQFF	TGCGCCAGCAGCCAAGATGAGGACAATGAGCAGTTCTTC	TRBJ2-1	once	TRBV4-3	-
CASSWTRSYEQYF	TGTGCCAGCAGCTGGACTAGGTCCTACGAGCAGTACTTC	TRBJ2-7	-	TRBV11-2	TRBD2
CASSDPIDEGSSYNEQFF	TGTGCCAGCAGTGACCCCATTGATGAGGGGAGCTCCTACAATGAGCAGTTCTTC	TRBJ2-1	-	TRBV25-1	-
CASSLTGEVNTEAFF	TGTGCCAGCAGCCTTACAGGGGAGGTGAACACTGAAGCTTTCTTT	TRBJ1-1	once	TRBV11-2	TRBD1
CASSSAGTDTQYF	TGTGCCAGCAGCTCGGCCGGCACAGATACGCAGTATTTT	TRBJ2-3	-	TRBV7-9	-
CASSSPGTGAGNEQFF	TGTGCCAGCAGTAGCCCGGGGACAGGGGCTGGCAATGAGCAGTTCTTC	TRBJ2-1	-	TRBV6-6	TRBD1
CASSGTGYYGYTF	TGTGCCAGCAGCGGGACAGGGTACTATGGCTACACCTTC	TRBJ1-2	-	TRBV25-1	TRBD1
CSVDVLNYGYTF	TGCAGCGTTGATGTCCTGAACTATGGCTACACCTTC	TRBJ1-2	-	TRBV29-1	-
CAWEVEGKDEQYF	TGTGCCTGGGAGGTTGAGGGTAAGGACGAGCAGTACTTC	TRBJ2-7	-	TRBV30	-
CASSFSGGNTYEQYF	TGTGCCAGCAGCTTTAGCGGGGGGAACACCTACGAGCAGTACTTC	TRBJ2-7	-	TRBV5-4	TRBD2
CASSPGRGEETQYF	TGTGCCAGCAGTCCGGGACGGGGGGAAGAGACCCAGTACTTC	TRBJ2-5	-	TRBV7-9	TRBD2
CASSEGVGEKLFF	TGTGCCAGCAGCGAAGGCGTTGGTGAAAAACTGTTTTTT	TRBJ1-4	-	TRBV7-6	-
CASSSRLLSGNTIYF	TGTGCCAGCAGCTCCCGGCTCCTCTCTGGAAACACCATATATTTT	TRBJ1-3	-	TRBV13	-
CASSLAISYEQYF	TGCGCCAGCAGCCTAGCAATCTCCTACGAGCAGTACTTC	TRBJ2-7	-	TRBV4-1	-
CASSLVGEAFF	TGTGCCAGCAGCTTAGTGGGAGAAGCTTTCTTT	TRBJ1-1	-	TRBV7-9	-
CASSLAPGQNYEQYF	TGTGCCAGCAGCTTAGCCCCGGGACAGAACTACGAGCAGTACTTC	TRBJ2-7	-	TRBV11-1	TRBD1
CAAGQGMAGANVLTF	TGTGCCGCCGGACAGGGTATGGCTGGGGCCAACGTCCTGACTTTC	TRBJ2-6	-	TRBV6-5	TRBD1
CASSDGTQADLGAFF	TGTGCCAGCAGCGACGGGACCCAGGCTGATTTGGGAGCTTTCTTT	TRBJ1-1	-	TRBV7-9	-
CASSPEYRDRGYEQYF	TGCGCCAGCAGCCCGGAGTACCGGGACAGGGGGTACGAGCAGTACTTC	TRBJ2-7	-	TRBV4-3	TRBD1
CASSELAYNEQFF	TGTGCCAGCAGTGAACTAGCGTACAATGAGCAGTTCTTC	TRBJ2-1	-	TRBV6-1	-
CASSPLGTGGSNEQFF	TGTGCCAGCAGTCCCCTCGGGACAGGGGGTTCCAATGAGCAGTTCTTC	TRBJ2-1	-	TRBV27	TRBD1
CASSPRGGTDTQYF	TGTGCCAGCAGCCCTCGGGGGGGGACAGATACGCAGTATTTT	TRBJ2-3	-	TRBV9	TRBD2
CATSRADGGRSYNEQFF	TGTGCCACCAGCAGAGCAGACGGGGGCCGCTCCTACAATGAGCAGTTCTTC	TRBJ2-1	-	TRBV15	-
CARSPRDKNNSPLHF	TGTGCCAGAAGCCCGCGGGACAAGAATAATTCACCCCTCCACTTT	TRBJ1-6	-	TRBV7-5	-
CASSLSSTGLGTEAFF	TGTGCCAGCAGTTTATCTTCTACAGGGTTGGGCACTGAAGCTTTCTTT	TRBJ1-1	once	TRBV27	-
CASSFSVGKNIQYF	TGTGCCAGCAGTTTCTCCGTGGGCAAAAACATTCAGTACTTC	TRBJ2-4	-	TRBV28	-
CASSLKRRETQYF	TGTGCCAGCAGTTTAAAGAGGAGGGAGACCCAGTACTTC	TRBJ2-5	-	TRBV28	-
CACQDNPNYGYTF	TGTGCCTGCCAGGACAACCCTAACTATGGCTACACCTTC	TRBJ1-2	few	TRBV30	-
CASSEVWEGNTIYF	TGCGCCAGCAGTGAGGTCTGGGAGGGAAACACCATATATTTT	TRBJ1-3	-	TRBV10-2	-
CASSLFGEAQYF	TGTGCCAGCAGCTTATTCGGGGAGGCCCAGTACTTC	TRBJ2-5	-	TRBV11-2	-
CATSRDRHSNQPQHF	TGTGCCACCAGCAGAGATCGGCATAGCAATCAGCCCCAGCATTTT	TRBJ1-5	-	TRBV15	-
CASSQERGEGTNEKLFF	TGCGCCAGCAGCCAAGAGAGGGGGGAGGGGACTAATGAAAAACTGTTTTTT	TRBJ1-4	-	TRBV4-3	-
CASSLRGEYEQYF	TGCGCCAGCAGCTTGCGGGGGGAGTACGAGCAGTACTTC	TRBJ2-7	-	TRBV5-1	TRBD2
CASSLGLGQPNEKLFF	TGTGCCAGCAGCTTAGGTCTCGGGCAGCCGAATGAAAAACTGTTTTTT	TRBJ1-4	-	TRBV11-2	-
CASSPPSGAYNEQFF	TGTGCCAGCAGCCCTCCTTCGGGAGCTTACAATGAGCAGTTCTTC	TRBJ2-1	-	TRBV7-9	-
CASSQRGSYEQYF	TGTGCCAGCAGCCAGAGGGGATCCTACGAGCAGTACTTC	TRBJ2-7	-	TRBV14	-
CASSQGGGSTDTQYF	TGCGCCAGCAGCCAGGGTGGAGGGAGCACAGATACGCAGTATTTT	TRBJ2-3	-	TRBV4-3	-
CASSVASSYNSPLHF	TGTGCCAGCAGTGTTGCCAGCTCCTATAATTCACCCCTCCACTTT	TRBJ1-6	-	TRBV2	-
CASSQSRSGYNTDTQYF	TGCGCCAGCAGCCAGAGTCGGAGCGGATACAACACAGATACGCAGTATTTT	TRBJ2-3	-	TRBV4-3	-
CASSEPGTEGETQYF	TGCGCCAGCAGCGAACCCGGGACAGAGGGTGAGACCCAGTACTTC	TRBJ2-5	-	TRBV5-1	TRBD1
CAWKSGPYEQYF	TGTGCCTGGAAGTCGGGGCCTTACGAGCAGTACTTC	TRBJ2-7	-	TRBV30	-
CASSLDGTEAFF	TGTGCCAGCAGCTTAGACGGAACTGAAGCTTTCTTT	TRBJ1-1	-	TRBV11-3	-
CSVEMTASGYEQYF	TGCAGCGTTGAAATGACGGCTAGCGGCTACGAGCAGTACTTC	TRBJ2-7	-	TRBV29-1	TRBD2
CASSSLAGQGGEQYF	TGTGCCAGCAGTTCCCTGGCGGGACAGGGGGGCGAGCAGTACTTC	TRBJ2-7	once	TRBV28	TRBD1
CASSQDAGGGNEKLFF	TGCGCCAGCAGCCAAGATGCGGGCGGGGGTAATGAAAAACTGTTTTTT	TRBJ1-4	-	TRBV4-3	-
CASSQDGYGGQGGYTF	TGCGCCAGCAGCCAAGATGGATACGGGGGCCAGGGGGGCTACACCTTC	TRBJ1-2	once	TRBV4-3	-